The clone carrying this T cell receptor (beta chain) was detected only once. Antigen unknown. Template-switching 5'RACE yielded the TCR cDNA; a universal primer site and UMIs were added in the process. TCRdb itself ran the 5' RACE reads through MiXCR, one entry per CDR3 protein. Of about 350,000 distinct CDR3 sequences listed, around an eighth were seen once; the top ten hold 2.5% to 3.5%. The entry originates in a study of T cells after yellow fever vaccination. Study findings and constraints: The CD4 and CD8 compartments had a small share of their clonotypes in common. Most clones from primary vaccination resurfaced after the booster (around 95% CD4, more than 75% CD8). FACS-sorted repertoires could harbor abundant contaminating bulk-population clonotypes.

This specimen consisted of CD4+ T cells sorted from PBMCs, obtained 15 days after the yellow fever booster vaccination. The TCR was taken from a man between 18 and 29 years old who received the YFV17D yellow fever vaccine.

CDR3 residues: CSAQTGASGPQHF. The CDR3 coding sequence is TGCAGTGCTCAAACAGGGGCCAGCGGGCCCCAGCATTTT. V usage is TRBV20-1 and J usage is TRBJ1-5; 7 bases match TRBD1. The CDR3 loop spans 13 amino acids. Germline V lookup: CDR1 DFQATT, CDR2 SNEGSKA (reference sequence). J was trimmed by 9 bases and V by 5 bases; bases with no gene match: 10.